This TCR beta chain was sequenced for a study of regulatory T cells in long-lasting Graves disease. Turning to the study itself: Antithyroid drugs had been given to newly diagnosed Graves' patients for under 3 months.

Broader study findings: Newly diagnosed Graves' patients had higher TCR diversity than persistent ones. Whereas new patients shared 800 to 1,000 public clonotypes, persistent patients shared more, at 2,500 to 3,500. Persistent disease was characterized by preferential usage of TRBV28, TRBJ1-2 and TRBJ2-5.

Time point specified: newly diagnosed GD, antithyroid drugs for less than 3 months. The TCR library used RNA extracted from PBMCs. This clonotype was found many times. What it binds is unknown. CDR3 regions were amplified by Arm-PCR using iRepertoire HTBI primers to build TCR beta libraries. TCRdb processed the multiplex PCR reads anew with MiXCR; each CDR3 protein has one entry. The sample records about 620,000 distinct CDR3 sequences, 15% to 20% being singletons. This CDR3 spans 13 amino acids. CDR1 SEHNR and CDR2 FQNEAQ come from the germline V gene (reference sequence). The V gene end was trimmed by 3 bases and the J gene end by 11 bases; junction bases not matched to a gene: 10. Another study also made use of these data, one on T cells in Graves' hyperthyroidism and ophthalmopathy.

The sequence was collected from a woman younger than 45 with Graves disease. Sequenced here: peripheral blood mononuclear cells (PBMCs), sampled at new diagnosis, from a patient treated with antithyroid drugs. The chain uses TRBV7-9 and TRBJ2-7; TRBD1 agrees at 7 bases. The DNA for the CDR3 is TGTGCCAGCAGCTTGGGACAATCCGGGACAGAGTACTTC. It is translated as CASSLGQSGTEYF.